The following is a T cell receptor (beta chain) sequence with its context. This clonotype has just a few counts. What antigen it recognizes has not been identified. The record has no base qualities; no much larger clone is one base away. The TCR beta CDR3 regions were amplified from the RNA transcripts. The first round of RT-PCR for the TCR CDR3 was performed with the HTBI primer set and the Qiagen OneStep RT-PCR kit. A second multiplex PCR round built the libraries, followed by size selection and purification. Sequencing of the libraries was done on an Illumina HiSeq2000 using paired-end 100 bp reads. The authors' analysis ran thus. SOAPnuke was used to process the raw data, removing reads that contained adapters or uncalled bases, had a mean Phred below 15, or lacked an exact match to the constant primer or identifier. High-quality paired reads were merged with COPE v1.2.5, and unique nucleotide sequences were defined as clonotypes. MiTCR v1.1 was used to align clonotypes to the IMGT TRBV, TRBD and TRBJ reference segments. Analysis was restricted to V-J combinations with a frequency above 0.0001, which covered about 99% of repertoires. The TCS score was defined as F50 (clonal expansion) divided by E x V (chaos), with BLOSUM62-based TCRdist calculated between CDR3 peptides within each V-J. Welch's t-statistics and random forest reduced roughly 500 V-J features to 10 to 15, which were used in a naive Bayes classifier (R e1071). TCRdb reran the public reads through fastp at Q25 and MiXCR, keeping productive beta chains. For every CDR3 protein sequence, its rows merge into one entry that carries the most common genes and DNA. These V and J calls derive from TCRdb rather than the authors' analysis. For this sample there are about 520,000 distinct CDR3 sequences; around 22% appear just once. Together, the top ten hold over 9% of the sample.

The data originate from a study of T cells in Graves' hyperthyroidism and ophthalmopathy (dated by TCRdb to the late 2010s). Background on the whole study: Peripheral blood was sampled at the time of initial diagnosis, prior to any treatment. The 75 to 100 discovery patients were randomly split 7:3 into training and test sets. The study also compared thyroid tissue and blood T-cell repertoires from roughly 6 Graves' hyperthyroidism patients. The paper describes TCR Vbeta CDR3 sequencing of 130 to 150 peripheral blood samples, made up of roughly 45 ophthalmopathy patients, 70 to 80 hyperthyroidism patients and 17 progressor patients. A discovery cohort of roughly 96 patients, about 40 with Graves' ophthalmopathy and fewer than 65 with stable Graves' hyperthyroidism, was used to find distinguishing TCR V-J signatures. An independent validation cohort of about 19 hyperthyroidism patients and about 15 patients who later progressed to ophthalmopathy tested prospective prediction of ophthalmopathy. After sampling, hyperthyroidism patients received methimazole starting at 30 mg daily, and ophthalmopathy patients received high-dose intravenous methylprednisolone.

In the ophthalmopathy patients, disease was moderately to severely active, with a Clinical Activity Score of 3 or more, a NOSPECS grade of 4 or more, and a duration of less than 3 months. The study excluded patients with uncontrolled infections, other autoimmune diseases, pregnancy or lactation. Clinical symptoms, serum thyroxine and TRAb, thyroid ultrasound, and orbital computed tomography formed the basis for the diagnoses. PBMCs were isolated from more than 8 ml of fresh peripheral blood by Ficoll-Paque density gradient centrifugation. Trizol reagent was used to extract total RNA, and RNA quality was then checked on an Agilent 2100 Bioanalyzer. Looking up the germline V gene (reference sequence) yields CDR1 DFQATT and CDR2 SNEGSKA. Trimming removed 2 bases from V and 1 base from J, leaving 11 bases between the germline ends. The CDR3, from cysteine to phenylalanine, totals 14 residues. The CDR3 DNA has 42 bases and is translated from base 1.

Points the paper makes about the study in general: In validation, progression to ophthalmopathy was predicted by the model with 65% to 71% sensitivity and roughly 72% specificity, a median of approximately 6.5 months before onset. A model built on a 13 V-J signature distinguished ophthalmopathy from stable hyperthyroidism, reaching 87.88% sensitivity and about 81% specificity in cross-validation and 80%/75% in testing. Most expanded thyroid clonotypes (frequency above 0.001) were also found in blood, which suggests that blood repertoires may mirror thyroid immune responses. No statistical method was used to set the sample size in advance, and investigators knew the group allocation.

This receptor was identified in a woman aged 25 to 39 with Graves' ophthalmopathy. Input material: blood. The sequence joins TRBV20-1 to TRBJ1-1; 6 matching bases give a weak D call of TRBD1. The CDR3 protein is CSARPGQKNTEAFF. The DNA sequence follows: TGCAGTGCTAGACCCGGACAGAAGAACACTGAAGCTTTCTTT.